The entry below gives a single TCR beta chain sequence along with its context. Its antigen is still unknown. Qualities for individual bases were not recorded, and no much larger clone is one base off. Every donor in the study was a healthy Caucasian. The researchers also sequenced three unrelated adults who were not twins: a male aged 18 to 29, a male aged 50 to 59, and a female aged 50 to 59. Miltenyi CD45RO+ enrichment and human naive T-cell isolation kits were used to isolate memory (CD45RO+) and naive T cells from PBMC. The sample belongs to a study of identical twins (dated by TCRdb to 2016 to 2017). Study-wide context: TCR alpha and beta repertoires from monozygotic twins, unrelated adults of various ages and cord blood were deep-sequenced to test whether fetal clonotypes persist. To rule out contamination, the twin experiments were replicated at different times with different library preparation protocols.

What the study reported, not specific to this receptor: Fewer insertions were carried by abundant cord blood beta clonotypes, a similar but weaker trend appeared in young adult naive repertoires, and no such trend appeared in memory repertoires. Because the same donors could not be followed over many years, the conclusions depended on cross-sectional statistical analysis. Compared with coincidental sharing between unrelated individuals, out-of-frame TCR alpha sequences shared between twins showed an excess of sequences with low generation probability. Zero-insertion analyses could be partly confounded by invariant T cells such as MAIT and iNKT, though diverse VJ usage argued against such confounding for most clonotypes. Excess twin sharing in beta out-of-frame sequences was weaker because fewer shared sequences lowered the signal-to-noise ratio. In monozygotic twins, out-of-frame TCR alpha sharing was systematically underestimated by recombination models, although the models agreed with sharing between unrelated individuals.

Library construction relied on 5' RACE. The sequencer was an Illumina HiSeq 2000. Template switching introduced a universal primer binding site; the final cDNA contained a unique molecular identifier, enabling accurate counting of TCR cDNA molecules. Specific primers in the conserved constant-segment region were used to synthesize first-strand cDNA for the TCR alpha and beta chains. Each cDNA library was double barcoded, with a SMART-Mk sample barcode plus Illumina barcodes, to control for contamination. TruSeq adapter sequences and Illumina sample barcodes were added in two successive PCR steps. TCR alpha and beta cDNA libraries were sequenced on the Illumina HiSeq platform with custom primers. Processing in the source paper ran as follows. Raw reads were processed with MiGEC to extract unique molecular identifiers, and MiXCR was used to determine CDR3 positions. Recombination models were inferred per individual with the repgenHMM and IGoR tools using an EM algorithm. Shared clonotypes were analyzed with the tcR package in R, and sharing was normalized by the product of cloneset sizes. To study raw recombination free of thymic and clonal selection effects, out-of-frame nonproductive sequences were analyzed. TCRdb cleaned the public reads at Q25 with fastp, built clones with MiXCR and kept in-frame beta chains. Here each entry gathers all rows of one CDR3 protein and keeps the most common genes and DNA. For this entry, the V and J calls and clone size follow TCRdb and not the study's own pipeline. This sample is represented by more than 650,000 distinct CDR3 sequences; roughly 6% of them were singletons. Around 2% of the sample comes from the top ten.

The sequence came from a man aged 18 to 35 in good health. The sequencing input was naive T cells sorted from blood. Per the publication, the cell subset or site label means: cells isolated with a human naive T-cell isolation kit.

The CDR3 corresponds to CASSQDEGYYEQYF. The base sequence is TGCGCCAGCAGCCAAGATGAGGGGTACTACGAGCAGTACTTC. The sequence links TRBV4-1 to TRBJ2-7, with the D gene tentatively TRBD1 or TRBD2, based on 5 matching bases in each. From the germline V gene, CDR1 is MGHRA and CDR2 is YSYEKL. Relative to germline, V is 0 bases shorter and J is 3 bases shorter, with 9 bases between their ends. Including cysteine and phenylalanine, the CDR3 has 14 amino acids. Left in the record is the CDR3 DNA by itself, 42 bases read in frame from the first base.